A single sample gave rise to the 5 T cell receptor beta chains below, sequenced in a study of spatial heterogeneity in lung cancer. Time point reported: blood at routine non-recurrence follow-up after resection. TCRdb reprocessed the 5' RACE reads via MiXCR and lists one record per CDR3 protein. The sample shows about 120,000 distinct CDR3 sequences, about a tenth of them seen only once. This material consisted of PBMCs, taken at follow-up. These receptors were taken from a female donor with early-stage non-small cell lung cancer.

In this sample, this clonotype turned up a few times. The V call is TRBV12-3 or TRBV12-4, the J call TRBJ2-2, with 10 bases identical to TRBD1. The trim removed 5 bases at V and 7 bases at J, leaving 10 bases unmatched. This CDR3 contains 16 residues. Here the CDR3 reads CASSPYGQGEGGELFF. The CDR3 bases are TGTGCCAGCAGTCCCTACGGACAGGGGGAGGGCGGGGAGCTGTTTTTT.

The V call is TRBV21-1, the J call TRBJ2-7; the table's TRBD2 call for D was not verified on the DNA. TRBV21-1 is recorded as a pseudogene. CDR3 length: 16 residues. In DNA form, the CDR3 reads TGTGCCAGCAGCACAGGGGCCCTAGCGCCCTCCTACGAGCAGTACGTC. Translating it yields CASSTGALAPSYEQYV.

This clonotype was seen a handful of times. The chain combines TRBV11-3 with TRBJ2-3, with TRBD2 matching over 14 bases. J gave up 7 bases and V 6 bases, and 6 bases lay outside the gene matches. CDR1 is SGHNT, CDR2 YENEEA, per germline. The CDR3 sequence is 15 residues long. The CDR3 DNA reads as TGTGCCAGCAGTTACGGGACTAGCGGGAGACATACGCAGTATTTT. Protein sequence: CASSYGTSGRHTQYF.

The rearrangement joins TRBV6-5 to TRBJ1-3, with D tentatively TRBD1 (6 bases). This CDR3 contains 14 residues. V lost 5 bases to trimming and J lost 2 bases, with 10 bases between them. Per the germline V gene, CDR1 is MNHEY and CDR2 is SVGAGI. CDR3 sequence (DNA): TGTGCCAGCAGTCGTAGACAGGCTGGAAACACCATATATTTT. Protein product: CASSRRQAGNTIYF.

This clonotype was detected only a few times. The chain has TRBV29-1 and TRBJ2-5; tentative D call: TRBD2 (7 bases). Germline V CDR1 and CDR2: SQVTM, ANQGSEA. V lost 7 bases, J lost 9 bases, and 18 bases lay in between. This CDR3 region has 12 residues. The CDR3 loop reads CSALQGREAQYF. The CDR3 nucleotides read TGCAGCGCTCTACAGGGACGGGAGGCCCAGTACTTC.